The entry that follows covers one T cell receptor (beta chain) sequence. This clonotype appeared many times. The antigen it recognizes is unknown. No much larger clone is present one base from it, and per-base qualities are unavailable. The data were obtained in a study of T cells in Graves' hyperthyroidism and ophthalmopathy (dated by TCRdb to between 2018 and 2021). Looking at the study overall: Peripheral blood samples were taken at initial diagnosis, before any treatment was given. To identify distinguishing TCR V-J signatures, a discovery cohort of about 100 patients was used, comprising 43 with Graves' ophthalmopathy and around 60 with stable Graves' hyperthyroidism. Whether ophthalmopathy could be predicted prospectively was tested in an independent validation cohort made up of 18 to 20 hyperthyroidism patients plus 17 patients who later progressed to ophthalmopathy. The 80 to 100 discovery patients were randomly divided into training and test sets at a 7:3 ratio. In addition, the study compared T-cell repertoires in thyroid tissue and in blood from a handful of Graves' hyperthyroidism patients. After sampling, hyperthyroidism patients received methimazole starting at 30 mg daily, and ophthalmopathy patients received high-dose intravenous methylprednisolone. The paper describes TCR Vbeta CDR3 sequencing of fewer than 150 peripheral blood samples, made up of about 41 ophthalmopathy patients, 70 to 75 hyperthyroidism patients and 17 progressor patients. Broad study findings and their caveats: Sample size was not statistically predetermined, and investigators were not blinded to group allocation. Most expanded thyroid clonotypes (frequency above 0.001) were also detected in blood, suggesting blood repertoires may reflect thyroid immune responses. In cross-validation, a model built on a 13 V-J signature told ophthalmopathy apart from stable hyperthyroidism with less than 90% sensitivity and roughly 81% specificity, and in testing the same model reached 80%/75%. During validation, the model predicted progression to ophthalmopathy a median of about 6.5 months ahead of onset, with more than 55% sensitivity and less than 85% specificity.

A patient counted as having stable Graves' hyperthyroidism if no progression to ophthalmopathy occurred over 18 months of follow-up. Hyperthyroidism patients were newly diagnosed, with disease duration under 2 months, and aged 18 to 65 years. The study excluded patients with uncontrolled infections, other autoimmune diseases, pregnancy or lactation. Diagnoses were established on the basis of clinical symptoms, serum thyroxine and TRAb, thyroid ultrasound, and orbital computed tomography. Ficoll-Paque density gradient centrifugation was used to isolate PBMCs from about 9.4 ml of fresh peripheral blood. Trizol reagent was used to extract total RNA, and RNA quality was then checked on an Agilent 2100 Bioanalyzer. The TCR beta CDR3 regions were amplified from the RNA transcripts. For the first round of RT-PCR on the TCR CDR3, the HTBI primer set was used together with the Qiagen OneStep RT-PCR kit. Libraries were constructed in a second round of multiplex PCR, after which size selection and purification were performed. Sequencing of the libraries was done on an Illumina HiSeq2000 using paired-end 100 bp reads. The authors' pipeline ran thus. SOAPnuke was used to process the raw data, with reads discarded if the reads contained adapters or uncalled bases, had a mean Phred below 15, or lacked an exact constant-primer or identifier match. COPE v1.2.5 was used to merge the high-quality paired reads, and each unique nucleotide sequence was defined as a clonotype. Clonotypes were aligned to IMGT TRBV, TRBD and TRBJ reference segments using MiTCR v1.1. The analysis included only V-J combinations with a frequency above 0.0001, which together covered around 99% of the repertoires. The TCS score was defined as the ratio of F50 (clonal expansion) to E x V (chaos), calculated using BLOSUM62-based TCRdist between CDR3 peptides within each V-J. Welch's t-statistics and random forest reduced just over 500 V-J features to 10 to 15, which were used in a naive Bayes classifier (R e1071). TCRdb reran the public reads through fastp at Q25 and MiXCR, keeping productive beta chains. Here each entry gathers all rows of one CDR3 protein and keeps the most common genes and DNA. TCRdb's processing, not the authors', yielded these V and J calls. The sample table holds hundreds of thousands of distinct CDR3 sequences, of which approximately 15% were seen once. The biggest ten clones account for 20% to 25% of the sample.

The CDR3 starts with the cysteine, ends with the phenylalanine, and has 13 residues. CDR3 DNA is the only sequence kept; it has 39 bases, read in frame from the first base. V sheds 3 bases and J sheds 3 bases, leaving 8 bases between their ends. The sample taken for sequencing was blood. This receptor was obtained from a young woman with Graves' hyperthyroidism. The chain uses TRBV12-3 or TRBV12-4 and TRBJ1-1; perhaps TRBD1 is the D gene, with 5 bases matching. The DNA sequence reads TGTGCCAGCAGTTTCTCGGGGGACACTGAAGCTTTCTTT. It is translated as CASSFSGDTEAFF.